The 15 T cell receptor beta chains below all came from one sample that was sequenced in a study of blood T cell repertoires in COVID-19. Measured with immunoSEQ multiplex PCR; TCRdb has only the in-frame clones, and not every one. Of roughly 280,000 clones detected, 85% to 90% appear once; the ten largest clones hold around 2%. Sequences were obtained from PBMCs or T cells enriched from blood (not recorded which). The receptors stem from a woman aged 18-29 years who had recovered from COVID-19.

The chain carries TRBV6-4 and TRBJ2-1, with 14 bases lining up with TRBD2. The CDR3 is made up of 16 amino acids. Germline CDR1 MRHNA, CDR2 SNTAGT. The junction had 4 bases not matched to a gene; V was cut back by 5 bases and J by 4 bases. The CDR3 DNA reads TGTGCCAGCAGTCGACTAGCGGGGGGGCAATACAATGAGCAGTTCTTC. Translation: CASSRLAGGQYNEQFF.

The chain carries TRBV6-1 and TRBJ2-3; 9 nucleotides match TRBD1. Germline trimming cut 0 bases from V and 2 bases from J; bases unmatched to any gene: 12. Germline CDR1 and CDR2: MNHNS and SASEGT. The length of the CDR3 is 19 residues. The CDR3 DNA follows: TGTGCCAGCAGTGAAGCATTAAGTCGGGGGACAGGGCTCACAGATACGCAGTATTTT. This translates into CASSEALSRGTGLTDTQYF.

The V gene is TRBV7-3, the J gene TRBJ2-1; possibly TRBD2 for D (6 bases). In germline, CDR1 is SGHTA, CDR2 FQGTGA. Trimming left V 4 bases short and J 3 bases short, with 16 bases between. This CDR3 has 16 residues. CDR3 protein: CASSSLTRTIYNEQFF. The CDR3 coding sequence is TGTGCCAGCAGCTCCTTGACTAGAACGATCTACAATGAGCAGTTCTTC.

This sequence joins TRBV28 and TRBJ1-4; TRBD1 might be the D (6 bases). The CDR3 has 15 residues. V was cut by 6 bases and J by 8 bases, with 19 bases left in between. Germline V CDR1 and CDR2: MDHEN, SYDVKM. In DNA form, the CDR3 reads TGTGCCAGCAGGGTACTTGCCGGGACAACCGAAAAACTGTTTTTT. It is translated as CASRVLAGTTEKLFF.

The chain carries TRBV10-3 and TRBJ2-2; no clear D. CDR3 length equals 14 residues. Between the trimmed V and J ends, which lost 4 bases and 1 base, there was a span of 7 bases. In germline, CDR1 is ENHRY, CDR2 SYGVKD. As DNA, the CDR3 is TGTGCCATCAGTGTAGCCGAGAACACCGGGGAGCTGTTTTTT. Its translation is CAISVAENTGELFF.

V usage is TRBV18 and J usage is TRBJ2-7, with 7 bases that match TRBD1. The CDR3 has 16 residues. V shed 1 base and J 0 bases; nucleotides not matched to a gene: 6. Germline V gives CDR1 KGHSH, CDR2 LQKENI. For the CDR3, the DNA is TGTGCCAGCTCACCACGACAGGGATCAAGCTCCTACGAGCAGTACTTC. Residues: CASSPRQGSSSYEQYF. The whole variable domain, remainder taken from reference TRBV18 and TRBJ2-7, is NAGVMQNPRHLVRRRGQEARLRCSPMKGHSHVYWYRQLPEEGLKFMVYLQKENIIDESGMPKERFSAEFPKEGPSILRIQQVVRGDSAAYFCASSPRQGSSSYEQYFGPGTRLTVT.

In DNA form, the CDR3 reads TGTGCCAGCAGTGTATATAGGGGCGAGACCAATCAGCCCCAGCATTTT. Translated, it gives CASSVYRGETNQPQHF. V is TRBV6-4 and J is TRBJ1-5; possibly TRBD1 for D (5 bases). The germline V and J ends were trimmed by 4 bases and 3 bases, with 16 bases remaining between them. The V gene's germline CDR1 is MRHNA and CDR2 SNTAGT. The CDR3 runs 16 residues.

The rearrangement uses TRBV5-6 and TRBJ2-1; 10 nucleotides align to TRBD2. V trimming: 3 bases; J trimming: 2 bases; junction bases outside the gene matches: 5. Germline V gene sequence: CDR1 SGHDT, CDR2 YYEEEE. The length of the CDR3 is 16 residues. CDR3 sequence (DNA): TGTGCCAGCAGCTCCCGGACTAGCGGACCCTACAATGAGCAGTTCTTC. Its protein product is CASSSRTSGPYNEQFF.

The chain recombines TRBV27 with TRBJ1-1; unclear D gene. The germline gives CDR1 MNHEY, CDR2 SMNVEV (reference sequence). CDR3 length equals 12 residues. V dropped 7 bases and J dropped 1 base, with 7 bases sitting between them. The CDR3 nucleotides read TGTGCCAGCATGGCGGAGAACACTGAAGCTTTCTTT. It encodes CASMAENTEAFF.

This clone appeared a single time. The V and J genes are TRBV19 and TRBJ2-3; D ambiguous. CDR3 length: 14 residues. Germline V gene lookup returns CDR1 LNHDA and CDR2 SQIVND (reference sequence). Trimming cost V 1 base and J 8 bases, with 13 bases left between them. The CDR3 sequence is CASSIGRSLSTQYF. The CDR3 DNA reads as TGTGCCAGTAGTATAGGAAGGAGTCTTAGTACGCAGTATTTT.

The rearrangement links TRBV2 to TRBJ1-2, with no clear D. With 3 bases removed from V and 8 bases from J, the gap between germline ends came to 13 bases. CDR3 length: 13 amino acids. Germline lookup yields CDR1 SNHLY and CDR2 FYNNEI. The CDR3 reads CASSEEVGVGYTF. DNA of the CDR3: TGTGCCAGCAGTGAGGAGGTCGGGGTAGGCTACACCTTC.

This clone was detected only once. The V call is TRBV6-1, the J call TRBJ1-6; perhaps TRBD1 as D (6 bases). This CDR3 region has 17 residues. Germline V gene sequence: CDR1 MNHNS, CDR2 SASEGT. Trimming cost V 1 base and J 7 bases, with 17 bases left between them. The CDR3 DNA sequence: TGTGCCAGCAGTGAAGTGGGACATACCGCTTCGAATTCACCCCTCCACTTT. The encoded protein is CASSEVGHTASNSPLHF.

This chain connects TRBV25-1 to TRBJ2-1, with 8 nucleotides matching TRBD2. The trim removed 8 bases at V and 5 bases at J, leaving 8 bases unmatched. CDR1 is MGHDK, CDR2 SYGVNS, per germline. CDR3 length: 14 residues. The chain's CDR3 is CASDAGGPHNEQFF. The DNA for the CDR3 is TGTGCCAGCGACGCGGGGGGCCCCCACAATGAGCAGTTCTTC.

The gene calls are TRBV11-3 and TRBJ2-1; tentatively, D is TRBD2 (5 bases). V was shortened by 3 bases and J by 2 bases, with 11 bases between the two germline ends. Germline values: CDR1 SGHNT, CDR2 YENEEA. This CDR3 contains 15 residues. This CDR3 reads CASSLKTGTYNEQFF. For the CDR3, the DNA is TGTGCCAGCAGCTTGAAGACGGGAACCTACAATGAGCAGTTCTTC.

This clone was seen only a few times. The V and J genes are TRBV11-1 and TRBJ1-2; 8 bases are a match to TRBD1. The CDR3 contains 16 residues. Germline trimming cut 3 bases from V and 3 bases from J; bases unmatched to any gene: 9. CDR1 is SGHAT and CDR2 is FQDESV in the germline V gene (reference sequence). The CDR3 sequence is CASSLGSTGEDYGYTF. CDR3 bases: TGTGCCAGCAGCTTGGGTTCGACAGGGGAGGACTATGGCTACACCTTC. Together with reference TRBV11-1 and TRBJ1-2, the CDR3 gives the full variable domain: EAEVAQSPRYKITEKSQAVAFWCDPISGHATLYWYRQILGQGPELLVQFQDESVVDDSQLPKDRFSAERLKGVDSTLKIQPAELGDSAMYLCASSLGSTGEDYGYTFGSGTRLTVV.